These 7 T cell receptor beta chains share one sample of origin, sequenced in a study of CD8 T cells in ankylosing spondylitis (dated by TCRdb to about 2017). Libraries were made using 5' RACE. Data came from an Illumina HiSeq 2500. TCRdb handled the public reads itself, with Q25 trimming in fastp and clone calling in MiXCR, and kept productive beta chains. Rows matching on CDR3 protein sequence are summarized as one entry with the most common DNA and genes. This sample lists tens of thousands of distinct CDR3 sequences; approximately 5.7% were detected once. Under 6% of the sample comes from the top ten. Sequencing used synovial fluid, either unsorted or a sorted T cell fraction (not recorded which). All receptors come from a male donor with ankylosing spondylitis.

The chain recombines TRBV28 with TRBJ2-3; 7 bases agree with TRBD2. CDR3 length equals 17 residues. V was pared by 6 bases and J by 2 bases, with 14 bases of the junction left unmatched. The germline V gene encodes CDR1 MDHEN and CDR2 SYDVKM. The CDR3 coding sequence is TGTGCCAGCAGACCAGTAGCGGGCGGAGAATACACAGATACGCAGTATTTT. Translated: CASRPVAGGEYTDTQYF.

This clonotype was observed at least ten times. CDR3: CATSDADSALSNEQFF. The CDR3 nucleotides read TGTGCCACCAGTGACGCGGACAGCGCCTTAAGCAATGAGCAGTTCTTC. V and J are TRBV24-1 and TRBJ2-1; D might be TRBD1 (6 bases). Germline values: CDR1 KGHDR, CDR2 SFDVKD. The V gene lost 4 bases and the J gene lost 6 bases, with 18 bases spanning the gap. This CDR3 has 16 amino acids.

This chain links TRBV9 with TRBJ1-2; tentative D call: TRBD1 (6 bases). This CDR3 is built from 14 residues. V gave up 4 bases and J gave up 6 bases, with 16 bases separating them. Germline CDR1 is SGDLS and CDR2 is YYNGEE. The CDR3 protein is CASSRGQGDDGYTF. CDR3 DNA sequence: TGTGCCAGCAGCCGGGGGCAGGGTGACGATGGCTACACCTTC.

This chain links TRBV6-2 or TRBV6-3 with TRBJ2-1, with D unresolved. The V and J ends lost 4 bases and 6 bases respectively, with 7 bases between them. From germline, CDR1 is MNHEY and CDR2 SVGEGT. The CDR3 runs 12 residues. The CDR3 DNA follows: TGTGCCAGCAGTTCTTGGTTCAATGAGCAGTTCTTC. Its translation: CASSSWFNEQFF.

This clonotype was counted a few times. The chain combines TRBV6-2 or TRBV6-3 with TRBJ2-2; D unclear. The CDR3 loop spans 15 amino acids. CDR1 MNHEY and CDR2 SVGEGT come from the germline V gene. V lost 4 bases to trimming and J lost 5 bases, with 14 bases between them. CDR3 amino acids: CASSLLGWLTGELFF. CDR3 sequence (DNA): TGTGCCAGCAGTTTACTCGGGTGGCTTACCGGGGAGCTGTTTTTT.

The chain carries TRBV24-1 and TRBJ1-1; 7 nucleotides align to TRBD1. After removal of 5 bases from V and 4 bases from J, the junction contained 3 bases not matched to a gene. This CDR3 has 13 amino acids. Germline lookup yields CDR1 KGHDR and CDR2 SFDVKD. CDR3 in amino acids: CATSVSGGTEAFF. CDR3 in DNA: TGTGCCACCAGTGTCTCAGGGGGCACTGAAGCTTTCTTT.

The chain joins TRBV7-8 to TRBJ1-5; the D is unclear. The CDR3 has 15 residues. Germline V gene lookup returns CDR1 SGHVS and CDR2 FQNEAQ. V was clipped by 5 bases and J by 4 bases, with 15 bases between them. The CDR3 protein is CASSPSVEGNQPQHF. The CDR3 nucleotides are TGTGCCAGCAGCCCCTCGGTCGAAGGGAATCAGCCCCAGCATTTT.